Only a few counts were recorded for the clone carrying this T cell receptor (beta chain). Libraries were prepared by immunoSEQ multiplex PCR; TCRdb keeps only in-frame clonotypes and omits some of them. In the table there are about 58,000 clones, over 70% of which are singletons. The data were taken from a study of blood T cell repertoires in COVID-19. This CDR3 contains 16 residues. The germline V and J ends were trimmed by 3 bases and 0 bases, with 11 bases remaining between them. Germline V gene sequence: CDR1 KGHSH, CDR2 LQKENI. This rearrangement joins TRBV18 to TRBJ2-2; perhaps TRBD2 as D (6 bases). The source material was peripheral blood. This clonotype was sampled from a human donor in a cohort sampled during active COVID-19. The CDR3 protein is CASSPIGGANTGELFF. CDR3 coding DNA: TGTGCCAGCTCACCTATCGGGGGAGCGAACACCGGGGAGCTGTTTTTT.